The 29 T cell receptor beta chains in this list originate from one sample, sequenced in a study of PD-1 blockade in classical Hodgkin lymphoma. Time point here: cycle 4 day 1 (C4D1), after 6 weeks of nivolumab. All patients relapsed after autologous stem cell transplantation, and brentuximab vedotin exposure varied. Assay: immunoSEQ multiplex PCR; the TCRdb copy retains only in-frame clones and omits some. The repertoire holds about 60,000 clones, about 90% seen once, with 10% in the top ten. The sample consisted of peripheral blood mononuclear cells (PBMCs), taken before the fourth cycle of nivolumab. These receptors all stem from a human donor with classical Hodgkin lymphoma.

The rearrangement uses TRBV5-6 and TRBJ2-3; TRBD2 matches at 10 bases. J lost 0 bases, V lost 0 bases, and 7 bases had no gene match. Germline assignment: CDR1 SGHDT and CDR2 YYEEEE. The CDR3 totals 18 residues. In nucleotides, the CDR3 is TGTGCCAGCAGCTTGGCCAGTAGCGGGGGGATTAGCACAGATACGCAGTATTTT. Translated: CASSLASSGGISTDTQYF. Combining the CDR3 with reference TRBV5-6 and TRBJ2-3 gives the whole variable domain DAGVTQSPTHLIKTRGQQVTLRCSPKSGHDTVSWYQQALGQGPQFIFQYYEEEERQRGNFPDRFSGHQFPNYSSELNVNALLLGDSALYLCASSLASSGGISTDTQYFGPGTRLTVL.

V gene TRBV2 combines with J gene TRBJ2-3; D is unresolved. CDR1 and CDR2 (germline): SNHLY, FYNNEI. Trimming took 2 bases from V and 3 from J, leaving 12 bases between them. The CDR3 totals 15 residues. The CDR3 region is CASSESPVETDTQYF. The CDR3, as DNA: TGTGCCAGCAGTGAATCGCCGGTGGAGACAGATACGCAGTATTTT.

This rearrangement joins TRBV19 to TRBJ2-5; 10 bases map to TRBD2. Germline CDR1 is LNHDA and CDR2 is SQIVND (reference sequence). This CDR3 is built from 15 residues. The V segment lost 5 bases and the J segment 5 bases; nucleotides outside the gene matches: 8. The CDR3 here is CASSSAGGPFETQYF. The DNA for the CDR3 is TGTGCCAGTAGTTCAGCGGGGGGGCCTTTTGAGACCCAGTACTTC.

This chain connects TRBV5-4 to TRBJ2-1, with D perhaps TRBD1 (5 bases). Germline CDR1 and CDR2: SGHNT and YYREEE (reference sequence). This CDR3 contains 12 residues. Trimming shortened V by 1 base and J by 13 bases, and 12 bases separated the two germline ends. The CDR3 bases are TGTGCCAGCAGCTTGACCACGACAGTTCAGTTCTTC. Translated: CASSLTTTVQFF.

This chain uses TRBV5-5 with TRBJ2-2; no firm D call. Trimming shortened V by 4 bases and J by 5 bases, and 12 bases separated the two germline ends. Germline V CDR1 and CDR2: SGHKS, YYEKEE (reference sequence). The CDR3 extends over 14 amino acids. The CDR3 reads CASSIMESTGELFF. The CDR3 DNA reads TGTGCCAGCAGCATCATGGAATCGACCGGGGAGCTGTTTTTT.

The V and J genes are TRBV7-9 and TRBJ1-3, with 8 bases identical to TRBD1. CDR3 size: 15 residues. Germline V CDR1 and CDR2: SEHNR, FQNEAQ (reference sequence). Trimming cost V 5 bases and J 4 bases; bases outside gene matches: 7. The CDR3 spells CASSTDRAEGNTIYF. DNA of the CDR3: TGTGCCAGCAGCACGGACAGGGCGGAGGGAAACACCATATATTTT.

This clone occurred once. The CDR3 is CASSQDGVAWYEQYF. The CDR3 nucleotides read TGCGCCAGCAGCCAAGATGGGGTCGCCTGGTACGAGCAGTACTTC. The chain has TRBV4-1 and TRBJ2-7; no firm D call. The V gene lost 0 bases and the J gene lost 4 bases, with 13 bases spanning the gap. The CDR3 is made up of 15 amino acids. From germline, CDR1 is MGHRA and CDR2 YSYEKL.

The V call is TRBV27, the J call TRBJ2-1, with no clear D. V lost 6 bases and J 4 bases, leaving 4 bases between the germline ends. CDR3 length equals 11 residues. CDR1 MNHEY and CDR2 SMNVEV come from the germline V gene (reference sequence). The chain's CDR3 is CASSRYNEQFF. DNA of the CDR3: TGTGCCAGCAGCCGGTACAATGAGCAGTTCTTC.

This chain uses TRBV13 with TRBJ2-1; tentatively, D is TRBD1 or TRBD2 (5 bases each). This CDR3 spans 17 amino acids. Per germline, CDR1 PRHDT and CDR2 FYEKMQ (reference sequence). V shed 0 bases and J shed 7 bases, with 19 bases lying between them. The DNA for the CDR3 is TGTGCCAGCAGCTTAGGACGGGGCGAAATACGAGAAAATGAGCAGTTCTTC. Its translation: CASSLGRGEIRENEQFF.

CDR3 sequence reads: CASSEVERGDRNEQFF. The CDR3 bases are TGTGCCAGCAGTGAGGTTGAGCGGGGGGACCGCAATGAGCAGTTCTTC. This chain links TRBV2 with TRBJ2-1; 9 bases fit TRBD2. Germline V gives CDR1 SNHLY, CDR2 FYNNEI. The CDR3 contains 16 residues. Germline trimming cut 3 bases from V and 6 bases from J; bases unmatched to any gene: 9.

This clone was found a few times. V is TRBV6-5 and J is TRBJ1-5; TRBD1 is a possible D gene (6 bases). The CDR3 sequence is 14 residues long. Per germline, CDR1 MNHEY and CDR2 SVGAGI. The V end lost 6 bases, the J end lost 3 bases, and 12 bases lay between the germline ends. The CDR3 DNA reads TGTGCCAGCAGCACGACAGGAGTCAATCAGCCCCAGCATTTT. Its protein is CASSTTGVNQPQHF.

This clone is a singleton in its sample. The chain employs TRBV19 and TRBJ1-1; 8 bases agree with TRBD1. This CDR3 contains 11 residues. J was trimmed by 12 bases and V by 6 bases; bases with no gene match: 6. Looked up from germline, CDR1 is LNHDA and CDR2 is SQIVND (reference sequence). The CDR3 coding sequence is TGTGCCAGTAGGACCGGACAGGGAACTTTCTTT. Amino acid sequence: CASRTGQGTFF.

This chain connects TRBV11-2 to TRBJ2-7, with D possibly TRBD2 on 6 matching bases. This CDR3 spans 13 amino acids. V dropped 1 base and J dropped 4 bases, with 8 bases sitting between them. Per germline, CDR1 SGHAT and CDR2 FQNNGV. CDR3 DNA sequence: TGTGCCAGCAGCTTAGTCGCGGGATACGAGCAGTACTTC. Translating it yields CASSLVAGYEQYF.

This clone was seen just once. The chain links TRBV19 to TRBJ2-1; 10 bases line up with TRBD2. From germline, CDR1 is LNHDA and CDR2 SQIVND (reference sequence). There are 14 residues in the CDR3. V was clipped by 7 bases and J by 9 bases; unmatched bases: 9. CDR3 sequence (DNA): TGTGCCAGTAAGAAAAGCGGGGGGGCCAGTGAGCAGTTCTTC. Protein sequence: CASKKSGGASEQFF.

Only one count was recorded for this clone. The chain links TRBV14 to TRBJ2-3; D is perhaps TRBD2 (6 bases). The CDR3 spans 16 residues. Per germline, CDR1 SGHDN and CDR2 FVKESK. V lost 0 bases and J lost 6, with 16 bases in between. The CDR3 bases are TGTGCCAGCAGCCAAGACGAGGGGACTCTTTGGGATACGCAGTATTTT. Translation gives CASSQDEGTLWDTQYF.

This clone appeared once. The rearrangement links TRBV9 to TRBJ2-2; D is ambiguous. The ends were cut back, 2 bases at V and 4 bases at J, with 6 bases in the middle. CDR3 length: 13 residues. Germline V gene lookup returns CDR1 SGDLS and CDR2 YYNGEE. The DNA for the CDR3 is TGTGCCAGCAGCGTGACGGTCACCGGGGAGCTGTTTTTT. It encodes CASSVTVTGELFF.

V is TRBV28 and J is TRBJ2-7; 7 bases match TRBD2. V dropped 5 bases and J dropped 2; count of bases not matched to a gene: 9. The CDR3 consists of 15 residues. Germline V lookup: CDR1 MDHEN, CDR2 SYDVKM. The CDR3 region is CASSRREGNTYEQYF. DNA for the CDR3: TGTGCCAGCAGTCGCAGGGAGGGGAATACCTACGAGCAGTACTTC.

This clone showed up just a few times. The chain carries TRBV6-5 and TRBJ1-2, with D possibly matching TRBD1 (5 bases). This CDR3 has 11 residues. Per the germline V gene, CDR1 is MNHEY and CDR2 is SVGAGI. Trimming left V 10 bases short and J 8 bases short, with 14 bases between. CDR3 DNA sequence: TGTGCCACCCGTTCGGGGGGAGGCTACACCTTC. Residues: CATRSGGGYTF.

The rearrangement uses TRBV6-1 and TRBJ1-2; possibly TRBD1 for D (5 bases). CDR3 length: 13 residues. Trimming shortened V by 2 bases and J by 4 bases, and 8 bases separated the two germline ends. Germline V CDR1 and CDR2: MNHNS, SASEGT. The CDR3 region is CASSESGPYGYTF. The CDR3 coding sequence is TGTGCCAGCAGTGAATCGGGGCCCTATGGCTACACCTTC.

The DNA of the CDR3 is TGCAGCGTCACGGACGGCTCTGGGGCCAACGTCCTGACTTTC. Amino acid sequence: CSVTDGSGANVLTF. The chain couples TRBV29-1 to TRBJ2-6; D is ambiguous. CDR1 and CDR2 (germline): SQVTM, ANQGSEA. V shed 6 bases and J shed 0 bases, with 9 bases lying between them. This CDR3 is built from 14 residues.

The J gene is TRBJ1-1, the V gene TRBV5-6; TRBD1 is a possible D gene (5 bases). With 3 bases removed from V and 7 bases from J, the gap between germline ends came to 10 bases. The CDR3 covers 12 residues. Germline-derived CDR1 and CDR2 are SGHDT and YYEEEE. The CDR3 here is CASSWGEGEAFF. The DNA for the CDR3 is TGTGCCAGCAGCTGGGGGGAGGGTGAAGCTTTCTTT.

The chain carries TRBV25-1 and TRBJ2-7; the D gene is possibly TRBD2 (6 bases). The CDR3 extends over 15 amino acids. Looked up from germline, CDR1 is MGHDK and CDR2 is SYGVNS. The V end lost 0 bases, the J end lost 4 bases, and 13 bases lay between the germline ends. Here the CDR3 DNA reads TGTGCCAGCAGTGAATATCCGGGACTGGGGTACGAGCAGTACTTC. As protein: CASSEYPGLGYEQYF.

This clone was observed a single time. The gene calls are TRBV6-4 and TRBJ2-1; D is perhaps TRBD1 (6 bases). Trimming cost V 0 bases and J 6 bases, with 15 bases left between them. This CDR3 has 16 amino acids. Germline CDR1 is MRHNA and CDR2 is SNTAGT. CDR3 sequence: CASSDSSRTVFNEQFF. CDR3 sequence (DNA): TGTGCCAGCAGTGACTCGTCTAGGACAGTGTTCAATGAGCAGTTCTTC.

The table lists this clone with a few counts. This chain links TRBV2 with TRBJ1-4; D possibly corresponds to TRBD1 (6 bases). Germline V CDR1 and CDR2: SNHLY, FYNNEI. Trimming removed 4 bases at V and 3 bases at J, with 6 bases between. The CDR3 covers 13 residues. In nucleotides, the CDR3 is TGTGCCAGCAGTGGGACAGCTAATGAAAAACTGTTTTTT. Translating it yields CASSGTANEKLFF.

This clone appeared a single time. The chain couples TRBV5-1 to TRBJ2-6; possibly TRBD1 or TRBD2 for D (5 bases each). Germline V gene data show CDR1 as SGHRS and CDR2 as YFSETQ. V was trimmed by 7 bases and J by 2 bases, leaving 10 bases between them. The CDR3 has 14 residues. CDR3 sequence (DNA): TGCGCCAGCGGCTCGGGGCCTGGGGCCAACGTCCTGACTTTC. Translating it yields CASGSGPGANVLTF.

The chain joins TRBV2 to TRBJ2-7, with D possibly matching TRBD1 (5 bases). CDR3 length: 13 amino acids. The germline V gene has CDR1 SNHLY and CDR2 FYNNEI. Trimming took 4 bases from V and 2 from J, leaving 9 bases between them. In nucleotides, the CDR3 is TGTGCCAGCAGTGCGACAGAAACCTACGAGCAGTACTTC. It is translated as CASSATETYEQYF.

The chain uses TRBV7-8 and TRBJ1-1; D is possibly TRBD1 (5 bases). With 5 bases removed from V and 2 bases from J, the gap between germline ends came to 24 bases. The CDR3 is 18 amino acids. Germline V gives CDR1 SGHVS, CDR2 FQNEAQ. The CDR3 reads CASSPYRVGTSSNTEAFF. CDR3 bases: TGTGCCAGCAGCCCTTATAGGGTCGGGACCTCTAGTAACACTGAAGCTTTCTTT.

The chain uses TRBV30 and TRBJ2-5; 8 bases line up with TRBD1. The V gene's germline CDR1 is GTSNPN and CDR2 SVGIG (reference sequence). Trimming removed 1 base from V and 2 bases from J; junction bases left unmatched: 3. The CDR3 has 14 amino acids. As DNA, the CDR3 is TGTGCCTGGAGTGAAGGGACAGGACAAGAGACCCAGTACTTC. This sequence encodes CAWSEGTGQETQYF.

This rearrangement joins TRBV5-8 to TRBJ1-6; TRBD1 might be the D (6 bases). CDR3 size: 15 residues. Germline V CDR1 and CDR2: SGHTS, YDEGEE. Trimming pared 10 bases from V and 3 bases from J, leaving 17 bases between. CDR3 nucleotides: TGTGCCGAAGGAAGACAGGAATACTATAATTCACCCCTCCACTTT. Its protein product is CAEGRQEYYNSPLHF.